The present T cell receptor (beta chain) was sequenced within a study of T cells after yellow fever vaccination (dated by TCRdb to between 2018 and 2021). In the study overall: The SMART-Seq v4 Ultra Low Input RNA kit was used to prepare libraries from fractions with low cell numbers. Bulk PBMC replicates and cell subsets were isolated from blood drawn at multiple timepoints before and after both primary and secondary immunization. Two healthy male donors, one aged 18 to 29 and one aged 30 to 40 years, made up the cohort. To follow T-cell clones before and after both primary and booster YFV17D yellow fever vaccination, bulk TCR alpha and beta repertoires underwent longitudinal sequencing. On the study overall, not on this receptor specifically: Computational filtering was needed because FACS-sorted repertoires could contain abundant contaminating clonotypes from the bulk population. A small fraction of clonotypes showed up in both the CD4 and CD8 compartments, probably as a result of convergent recombination. After the booster, most of the clones that had expanded following primary vaccination were detected again (almost 98% of CD4 and 80% to 90% of CD8), which suggests that memory was broadly maintained. The secondary T-cell response was weaker than the primary response but faster, peaking on day 5 instead of day 15. Only a couple of donors were included in the study, so the extent to which the findings can be generalized is limited.

The treatment or condition label here, explained by the study, means: live attenuated yellow fever vaccine strain. A standard Ficoll-Paque protocol was used to isolate PBMCs from peripheral blood. Epitope-specific CD8 T cells were sorted using a dextramer loaded with the yellow fever NS4B epitope peptide, with anti-CD3 and anti-CD8 staining. TriZol was used to extract RNA from bulk PBMCs, from CD4 and CD8 fractions, and from dextramer-positive and dextramer-negative fractions. Notes on this clonotype: No qualities accompany the bases; no much larger clone lies one base away.

TCR cDNA was made using 5'RACE template switching, a step that added a universal primer site and unique molecular identifiers. cDNA synthesis was primed from both the TCR alpha and TCR beta constant segments. Two PCR steps were used to amplify libraries, with sample barcodes and sequencing adapters being added in the second step. Sequencing of the libraries was done on either Illumina HiSeq 2500 (2x100 bp) or NovaSeq (2x150 bp). Concerning the study's data processing: Reads were demultiplexed and collapsed into UMI consensus sequences with MIGEC, and V(D)J alignment was performed with MiXCR. Vaccine-responding clonotypes were identified with edgeR using replicate PBMC samples, with FDR below 0.01 and a log2 fold change above 5 up to day 15 being required. CD4 or CD8 identity was assigned to each bulk clonotype according to whether the clonotype was present at higher abundance in the sequenced CD4 repertoire or the sequenced CD8 repertoire. Clonotypes enriched at least 10-fold in dextramer-positive over dextramer-negative fractions were defined as NS4B-specific, and CD4-biased clonotypes were excluded. Starting from the raw public reads, TCRdb applied fastp trimming at Q25, assembled clones with MiXCR and retained in-frame beta chains. Each CDR3 protein appears once, grouped with its most common genes and DNA. Clone size and V and J calls follow TCRdb, not the original study. This sample is represented by approximately 85,000 distinct CDR3 sequences; more than 10% of them were singletons. Around 24% of the sample belongs to the ten largest clones.

For CDR1 and CDR2, the germline V gene lists MNHNS and SASEGT. The CDR3 sequence holds 15 residues, the cysteine and phenylalanine included. Of the read, only the CDR3 DNA is kept; its 45 bases are in frame from base 1. After removal of 6 bases from V and 2 bases from J, the junction retains 7 bases not matched to a gene. This receptor was obtained from a man between 18 and 29 years old who received the YFV17D yellow fever vaccine. The rearrangement combines TRBV6-1 with TRBJ1-1, with 9 junctional bases fitting TRBD1. Source: CD8+ T cells not binding an NS4B(214-222) dextramer, sorted from PBMCs, taken 21 days after the first yellow fever vaccination. The cell subset or site tag for this specimen amounts to: NS4B epitope dextramer-negative CD8 T cells. The CDR3 corresponds to CASRTGGEGNTEAFF. The DNA reads as follows: TGTGCCAGCAGAACAGGGGGCGAGGGTAACACTGAAGCTTTCTTT.